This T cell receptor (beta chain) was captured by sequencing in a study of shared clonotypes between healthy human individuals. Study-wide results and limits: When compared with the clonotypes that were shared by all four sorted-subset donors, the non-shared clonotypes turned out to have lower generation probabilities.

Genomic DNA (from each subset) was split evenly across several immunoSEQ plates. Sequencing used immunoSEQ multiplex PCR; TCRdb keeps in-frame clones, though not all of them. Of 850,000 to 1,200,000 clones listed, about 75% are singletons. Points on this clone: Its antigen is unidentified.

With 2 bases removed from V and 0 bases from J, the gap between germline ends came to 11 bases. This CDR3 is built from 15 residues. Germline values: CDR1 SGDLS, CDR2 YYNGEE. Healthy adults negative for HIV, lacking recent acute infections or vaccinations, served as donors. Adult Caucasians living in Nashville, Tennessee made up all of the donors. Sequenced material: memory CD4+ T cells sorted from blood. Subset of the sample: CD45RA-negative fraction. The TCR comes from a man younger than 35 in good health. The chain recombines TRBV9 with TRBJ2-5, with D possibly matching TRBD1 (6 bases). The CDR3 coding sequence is TGTGCCAGCAGCGTTTTTACAGGGTACCAAGAGACCCAGTACTTC. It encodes CASSVFTGYQETQYF.